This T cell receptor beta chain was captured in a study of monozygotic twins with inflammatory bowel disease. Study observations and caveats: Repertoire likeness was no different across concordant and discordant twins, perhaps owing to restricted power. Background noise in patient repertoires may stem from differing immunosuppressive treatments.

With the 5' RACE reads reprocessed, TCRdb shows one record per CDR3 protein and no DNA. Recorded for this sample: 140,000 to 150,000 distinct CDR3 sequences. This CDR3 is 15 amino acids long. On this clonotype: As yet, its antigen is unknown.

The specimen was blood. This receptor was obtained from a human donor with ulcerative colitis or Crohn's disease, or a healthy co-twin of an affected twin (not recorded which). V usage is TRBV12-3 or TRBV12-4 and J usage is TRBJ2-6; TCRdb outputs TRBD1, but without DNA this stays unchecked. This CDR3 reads CASSSYRAGANVLTF.